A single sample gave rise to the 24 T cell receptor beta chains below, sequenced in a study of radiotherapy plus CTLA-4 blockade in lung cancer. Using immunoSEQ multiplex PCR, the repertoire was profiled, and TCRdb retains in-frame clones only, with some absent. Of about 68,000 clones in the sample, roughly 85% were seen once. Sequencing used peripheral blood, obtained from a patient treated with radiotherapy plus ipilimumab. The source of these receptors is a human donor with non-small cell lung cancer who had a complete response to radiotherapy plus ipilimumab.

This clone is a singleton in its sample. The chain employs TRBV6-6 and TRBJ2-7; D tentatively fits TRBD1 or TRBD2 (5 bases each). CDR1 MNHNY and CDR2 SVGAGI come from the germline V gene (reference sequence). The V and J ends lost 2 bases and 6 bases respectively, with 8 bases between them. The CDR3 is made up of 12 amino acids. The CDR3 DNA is TGTGCCAGCAGTTACCTCGGGACCGAGCAGTACGTC. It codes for CASSYLGTEQYV.

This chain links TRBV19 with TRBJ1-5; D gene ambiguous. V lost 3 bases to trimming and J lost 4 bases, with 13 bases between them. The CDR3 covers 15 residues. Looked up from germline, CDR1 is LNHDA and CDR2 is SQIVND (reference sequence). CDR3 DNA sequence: TGTGCCAGTAGTATGAGGTCCGGAGTTAATCAGCCCCAGCATTTT. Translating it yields CASSMRSGVNQPQHF.

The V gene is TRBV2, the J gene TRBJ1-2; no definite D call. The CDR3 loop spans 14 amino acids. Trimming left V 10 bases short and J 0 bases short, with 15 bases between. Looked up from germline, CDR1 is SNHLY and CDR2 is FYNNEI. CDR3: CATTPGGTNYGYTF. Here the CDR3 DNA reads TGTGCCACCACCCCCGGCGGTACTAACTATGGCTACACCTTC.

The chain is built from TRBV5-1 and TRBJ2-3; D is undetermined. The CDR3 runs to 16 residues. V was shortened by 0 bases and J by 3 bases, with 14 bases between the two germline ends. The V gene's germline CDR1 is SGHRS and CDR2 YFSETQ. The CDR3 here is CASSLAASIRTDTQYF. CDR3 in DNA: TGCGCCAGCAGCTTGGCGGCCTCTATCAGGACAGATACGCAGTATTTT.

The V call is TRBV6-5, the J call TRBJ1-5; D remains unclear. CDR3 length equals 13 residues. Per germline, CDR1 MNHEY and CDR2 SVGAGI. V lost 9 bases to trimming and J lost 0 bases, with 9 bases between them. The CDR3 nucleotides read TGTGCCAGTAGCAAGTATAGCAATCAGCCCCAGCATTTT. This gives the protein CASSKYSNQPQHF.

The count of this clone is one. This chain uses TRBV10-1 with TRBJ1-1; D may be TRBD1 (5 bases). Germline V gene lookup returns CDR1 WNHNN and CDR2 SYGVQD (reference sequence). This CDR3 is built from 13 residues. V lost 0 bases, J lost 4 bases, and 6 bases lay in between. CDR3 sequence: CASSESGGTEAFF. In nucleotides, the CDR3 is TGCGCCAGCAGTGAGTCCGGGGGCACTGAAGCTTTCTTT.

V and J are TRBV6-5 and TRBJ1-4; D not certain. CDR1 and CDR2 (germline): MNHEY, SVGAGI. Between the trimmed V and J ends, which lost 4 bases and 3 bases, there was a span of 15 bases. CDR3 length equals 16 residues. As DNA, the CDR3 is TGTGCCAGCAGTTCGGTGACGTTGAGGGCTAATGAAAAACTGTTTTTT. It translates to CASSSVTLRANEKLFF.

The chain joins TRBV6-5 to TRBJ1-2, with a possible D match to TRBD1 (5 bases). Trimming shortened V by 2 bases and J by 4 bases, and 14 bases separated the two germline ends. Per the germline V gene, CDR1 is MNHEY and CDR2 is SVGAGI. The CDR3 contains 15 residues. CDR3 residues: CASSYTSGKGYGYTF. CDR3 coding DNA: TGTGCCAGCAGTTACACTTCAGGGAAGGGCTATGGCTACACCTTC.

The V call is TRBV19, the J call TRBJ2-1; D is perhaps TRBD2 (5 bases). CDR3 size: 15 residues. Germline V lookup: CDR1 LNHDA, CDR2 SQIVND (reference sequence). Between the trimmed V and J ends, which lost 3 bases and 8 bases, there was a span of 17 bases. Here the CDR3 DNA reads TGTGCCAGTAGTATGTACACCACTAGGTCGTATGAGCAGTTCTTC. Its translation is CASSMYTTRSYEQFF.

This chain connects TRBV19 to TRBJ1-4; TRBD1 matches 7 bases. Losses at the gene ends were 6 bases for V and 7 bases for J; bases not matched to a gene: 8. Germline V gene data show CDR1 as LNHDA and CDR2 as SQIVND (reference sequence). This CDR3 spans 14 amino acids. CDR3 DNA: TGTGCCAGTAGCCGAGGGGGACAGACTGAAAAACTGTTTTTT. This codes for CASSRGGQTEKLFF.

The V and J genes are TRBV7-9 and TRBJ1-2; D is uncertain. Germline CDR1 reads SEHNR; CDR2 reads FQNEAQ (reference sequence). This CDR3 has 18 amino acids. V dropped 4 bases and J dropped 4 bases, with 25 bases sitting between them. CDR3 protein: CASSSTAEYSIKGYGYTF. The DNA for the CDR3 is TGTGCCAGCAGCTCAACAGCCGAATACAGCATTAAGGGCTATGGCTACACCTTC.

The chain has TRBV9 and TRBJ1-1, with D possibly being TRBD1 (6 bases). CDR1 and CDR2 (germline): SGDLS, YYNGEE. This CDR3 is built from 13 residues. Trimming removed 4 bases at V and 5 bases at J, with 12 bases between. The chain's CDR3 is CASSPVTGTEAFF. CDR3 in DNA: TGTGCCAGCAGCCCCGTGACAGGAACTGAAGCTTTCTTT.

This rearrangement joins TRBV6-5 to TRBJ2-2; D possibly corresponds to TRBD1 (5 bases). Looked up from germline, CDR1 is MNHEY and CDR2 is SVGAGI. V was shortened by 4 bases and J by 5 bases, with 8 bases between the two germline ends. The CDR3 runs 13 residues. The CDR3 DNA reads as TGTGCCAGCAGTTTTCAGGGAACCGGGGAGCTGTTTTTT. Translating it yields CASSFQGTGELFF.

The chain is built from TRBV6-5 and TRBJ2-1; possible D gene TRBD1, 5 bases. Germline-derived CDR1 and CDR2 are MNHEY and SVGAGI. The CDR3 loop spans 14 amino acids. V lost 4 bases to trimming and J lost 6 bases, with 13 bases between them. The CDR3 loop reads CASSSHGQGNEQFF. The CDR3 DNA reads TGTGCCAGCAGTTCTCACGGGCAGGGCAATGAGCAGTTCTTC.

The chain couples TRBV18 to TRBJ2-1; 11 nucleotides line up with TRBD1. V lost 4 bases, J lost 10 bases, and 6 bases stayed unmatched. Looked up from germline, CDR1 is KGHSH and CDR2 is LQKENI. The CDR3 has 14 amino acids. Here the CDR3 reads CASSRGTGGGEQFF. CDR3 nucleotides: TGTGCCAGCTCACGAGGGACAGGGGGAGGCGAGCAGTTCTTC.

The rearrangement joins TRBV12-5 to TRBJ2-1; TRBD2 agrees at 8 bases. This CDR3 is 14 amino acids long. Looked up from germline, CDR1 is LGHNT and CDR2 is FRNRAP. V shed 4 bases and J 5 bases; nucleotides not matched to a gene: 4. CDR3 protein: CASGSQTSDNEQFF. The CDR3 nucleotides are TGTGCTAGTGGTTCACAGACTAGCGACAATGAGCAGTTCTTC.

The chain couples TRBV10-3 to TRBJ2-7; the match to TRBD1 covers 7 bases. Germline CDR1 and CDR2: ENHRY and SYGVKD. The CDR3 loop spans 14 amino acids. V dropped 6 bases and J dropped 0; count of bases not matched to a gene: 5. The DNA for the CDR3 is TGTGCCATCAGACACGGGACAGACTCCTACGAGCAGTACTTC. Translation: CAIRHGTDSYEQYF.

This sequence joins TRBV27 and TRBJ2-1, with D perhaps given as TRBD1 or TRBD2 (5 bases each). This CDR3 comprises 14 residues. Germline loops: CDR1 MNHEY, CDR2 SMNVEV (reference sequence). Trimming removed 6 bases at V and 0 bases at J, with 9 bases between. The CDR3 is CASRGTSSYNEQFF. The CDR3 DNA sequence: TGTGCCAGCAGAGGGACCTCCTCCTACAATGAGCAGTTCTTC.

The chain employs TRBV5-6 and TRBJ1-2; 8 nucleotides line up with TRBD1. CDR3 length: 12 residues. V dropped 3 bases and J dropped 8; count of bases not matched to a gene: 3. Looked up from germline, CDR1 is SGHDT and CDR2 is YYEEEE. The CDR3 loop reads CASSYRDRGYTF. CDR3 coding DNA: TGTGCCAGCAGCTACCGGGACAGGGGCTACACCTTC.

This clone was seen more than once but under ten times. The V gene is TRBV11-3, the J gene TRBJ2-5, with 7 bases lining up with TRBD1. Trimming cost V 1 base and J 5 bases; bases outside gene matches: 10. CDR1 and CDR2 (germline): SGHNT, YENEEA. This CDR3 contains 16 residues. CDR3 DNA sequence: TGTGCCAGCAGCTTAGGCACTGCAACAGGGGAGGAGACCCAGTACTTC. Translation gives CASSLGTATGEETQYF.

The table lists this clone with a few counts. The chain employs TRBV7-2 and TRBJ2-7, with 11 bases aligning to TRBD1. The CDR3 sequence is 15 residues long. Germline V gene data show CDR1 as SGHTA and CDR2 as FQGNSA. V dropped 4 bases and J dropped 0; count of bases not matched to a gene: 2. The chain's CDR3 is CASSSGQGVSYEQYF. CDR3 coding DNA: TGTGCCAGCAGCTCGGGACAGGGGGTCTCCTACGAGCAGTACTTC.

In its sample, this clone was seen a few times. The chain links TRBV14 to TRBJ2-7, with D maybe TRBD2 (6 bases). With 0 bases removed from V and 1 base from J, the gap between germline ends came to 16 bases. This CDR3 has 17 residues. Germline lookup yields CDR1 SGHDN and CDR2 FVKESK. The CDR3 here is CASSQDRTILLSYEQYV. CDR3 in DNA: TGTGCCAGCAGCCAAGATAGGACTATCTTATTATCCTACGAGCAGTACGTC.

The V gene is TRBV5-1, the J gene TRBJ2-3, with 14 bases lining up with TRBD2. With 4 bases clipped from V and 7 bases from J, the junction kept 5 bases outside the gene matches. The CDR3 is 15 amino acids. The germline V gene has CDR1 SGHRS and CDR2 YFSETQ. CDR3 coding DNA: TGCGCCAGCAGCCCCGGGACTAGCGGGAGTAATACGCAGTATTTT. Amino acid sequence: CASSPGTSGSNTQYF.

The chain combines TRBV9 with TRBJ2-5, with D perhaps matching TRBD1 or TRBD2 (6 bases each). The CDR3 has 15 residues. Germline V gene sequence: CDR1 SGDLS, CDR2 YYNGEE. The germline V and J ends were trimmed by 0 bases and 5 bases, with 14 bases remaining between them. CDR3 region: CASSVGGATGETQYF. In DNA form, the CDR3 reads TGTGCCAGCAGCGTAGGGGGGGCCACCGGGGAGACCCAGTACTTC.